A selection of T cell receptor beta chains follows, all from one sample in a study of CD8+CD57+ T cells in acquired aplastic anemia. TCRdb ran MiXCR on the reads and lists one entry per CDR3 protein. The table records approximately 260,000 distinct CDR3 sequences, approximately 86% of them present only once. What was sequenced was sorted CD4+, CD8+, or CD8+CD57+ T cells (not recorded which) from PBMCs. These receptors were taken from a human donor with aplastic anemia. Both conserved end residues are part of each CDR3. A D gene is named only where the DNA matches it firmly. Some rows have no size entry. The others give once, few or many, or a class for an expanded clone.

v_gene	abundance	j_gene	d_gene	CDR3aa	CDR3nt
TRBV19	few	TRBJ2-1	-	CASSVTGTSYNEQFF	TGTGCCAGTAGTGTGACTGGGACTTCTTACAATGAGCAGTTCTTC
TRBV7-8	-	TRBJ2-1	-	CASSRERHAENEQFF	TGTGCCAGCAGCAGAGAGAGACATGCCGAGAATGAGCAGTTCTTC
TRBV20-1	-	TRBJ2-5	-	CSPSRGYGYKTQYF	TGCAGCCCATCCCGGGGCTATGGCTACAAGACCCAGTACTTC
TRBV9	-	TRBJ2-3	TRBD1	CASSVSGEQGEAYF	TGTGCCAGCAGTGTATCGGGGGAACAGGGGGAAGCTTATTTT
TRBV20-1	-	TRBJ1-6	-	CSARGGAGLNSPLHF	TGCAGTGCTAGAGGCGGGGCAGGGCTCAATTCACCCCTCCACTTT
TRBV7-2	-	TRBJ1-2	-	CASSPKRGNTYAFTF	TGTGCCAGCAGCCCGAAGCGTGGGAACACTTATGCCTTCACCTTC
TRBV7-8	-	TRBJ2-7	-	CASSLAGGHYAQYF	TGTGCCAGCAGCCTGGCGGGTGGTCACTACGCGCAGTATTTC
TRBV7-3	-	TRBJ2-3	-	CASSSTGTWGEPQYF	TGTGCCAGCAGTTCTACCGGGACTTGGGGAGAGCCCCAGTATTTT
TRBV15	once	TRBJ1-6	-	CASSWGCYNSTLYF	TGTGCCAGCAGCTGGGGTTGCTATAATTCAACCCTGTACTTT
TRBV7-9	-	TRBJ2-3	-	CASSSGVDGYTFCF	TGTGCCAGCAGTTCAGGGGTCGATGGCTACACGTTCTGTTTT
TRBV7-6	-	TRBJ2-1	-	CASSSSPQDEQFF	TGTGCCAGCAGCTCATCCCCACAAGATGAGCAGTTCTTC
TRBV10-3	few	TRBJ2-3	TRBD1	CAISGGQGATDTQYF	TGTGCCATCAGTGGGGGGCAGGGGGCCACAGATACGCAGTATTTT
TRBV19	-	TRBJ1-5	-	CATSPQQEIRPQHF	TGTGCCACCTCCCCCCAACAGGAGATCCGGCCCCAGCATTTT
TRBV6-5	-	TRBJ2-7	TRBD2	CASSQDSLAGADEQYF	TGTGCCAGCAGCCAAGATTCGCTAGCGGGGGCCGACGAGCAGTACTTC
TRBV12-5	-	TRBJ2-1	TRBD2	CASGLASGAYNEQFF	TGTGCTAGTGGTTTAGCTAGCGGAGCCTACAATGAGCAGTTCTTC